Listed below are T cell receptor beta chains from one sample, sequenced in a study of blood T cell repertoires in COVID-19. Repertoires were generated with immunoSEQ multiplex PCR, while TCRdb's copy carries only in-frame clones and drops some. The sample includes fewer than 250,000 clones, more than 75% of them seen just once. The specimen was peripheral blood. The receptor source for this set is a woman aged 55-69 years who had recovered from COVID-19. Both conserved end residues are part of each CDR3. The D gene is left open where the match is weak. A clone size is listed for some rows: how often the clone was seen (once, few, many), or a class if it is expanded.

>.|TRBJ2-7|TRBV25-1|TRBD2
CASSEPGTSRYEQYF
TGTGCCAGCAGTGAACCCGGGACTAGTCGTTACGAGCAGTACTTC
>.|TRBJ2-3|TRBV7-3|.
CASSVPGLSTDTQYF
TGTGCCAGCAGCGTCCCGGGACTGAGCACAGATACGCAGTATTTT
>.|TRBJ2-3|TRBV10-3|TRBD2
CAISGLAGEWADTQYF
TGTGCCATCAGTGGACTAGCGGGGGAGTGGGCAGATACGCAGTATTTT
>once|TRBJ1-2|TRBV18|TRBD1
CASSRETGLEGYTF
TGTGCCAGCTCACGGGAGACAGGGCTAGAAGGCTACACCTTC
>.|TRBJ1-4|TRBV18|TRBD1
CASSSGQGFGNEKLFF
TGTGCCAGCTCAAGCGGACAGGGGTTCGGTAATGAAAAACTGTTTTTT
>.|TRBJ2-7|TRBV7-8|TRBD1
CASSSPVYRGMGEQYF
TGTGCCAGCAGCTCACCAGTCTACAGGGGAATGGGCGAGCAGTACTTC
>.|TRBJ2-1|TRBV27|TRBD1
CASSPTGTGNSYNEQFF
TGTGCCAGCAGTCCAACCGGGACAGGGAACTCCTACAATGAGCAGTTCTTC
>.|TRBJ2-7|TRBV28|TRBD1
CASSSYRQGIPYEQYF
TGTGCCAGCAGTTCCTACCGACAGGGAATCCCCTACGAGCAGTACTTC
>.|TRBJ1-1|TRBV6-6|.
CASSYRPQDPTEAFF
TGTGCCAGCAGTTACCGGCCCCAGGATCCCACTGAAGCTTTCTTT
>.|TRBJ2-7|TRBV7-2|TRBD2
CASSLQILAVPYEQYF
TGTGCCAGCAGCCTGCAGATACTAGCGGTCCCCTACGAGCAGTACTTC